The 14 T cell receptor beta chains listed next were all sequenced from one sample in a study of T cell responses to AZD1222 COVID-19 vaccine. The protocol was immunoSEQ multiplex PCR, while the TCRdb copy is restricted to in-frame clones and leaves out a portion. Of under 150,000 clones listed, approximately 94% are singletons. This material consisted of peripheral blood, taken on day 0 of AZD1222 vaccination. Source of these receptors: an adult in good health.

The chain couples TRBV4-3 to TRBJ2-1; no reliable D call. This CDR3 has 12 residues. The germline gives CDR1 LGHNA, CDR2 YSLEER. Trimming left V 2 bases short and J 4 bases short, with 3 bases between. Here the CDR3 reads CASSQNYNEQFF. For the CDR3, the DNA is TGCGCCAGCAGCCAAAATTACAATGAGCAGTTCTTC.

The chain has TRBV18 and TRBJ1-1; D not certain. The CDR3 totals 13 residues. The V and J ends lost 4 bases and 2 bases respectively, with 8 bases between them. The germline V gene encodes CDR1 KGHSH and CDR2 LQKENI. Here the CDR3 reads CASSRPDNTEAFF. CDR3 in DNA: TGTGCCAGCTCACGACCGGATAACACTGAAGCTTTCTTT.

The V gene is TRBV7-6, the J gene TRBJ1-6; 7 bases align to TRBD1. The CDR3 is 15 residues long. The V gene end was trimmed by 5 bases and the J gene end by 4 bases; junction bases not matched to a gene: 5. The germline gives CDR1 SGHVS, CDR2 FNYEAQ. The CDR3 sequence is CASSRDSPYNSPLHF. The CDR3 bases are TGTGCCAGCAGCCGGGACAGCCCTTATAATTCACCCCTCCACTTT.

The genes are TRBV6-2 or TRBV6-3 and TRBJ1-1; TRBD1 matches at 7 bases. With 2 bases clipped from V and 4 bases from J, the junction kept 4 bases outside the gene matches. The CDR3 totals 14 residues. The germline V gene encodes CDR1 MNHEY and CDR2 SVGEGT. The CDR3 DNA reads as TGTGCCAGCAGTTACACCAGGGGGTCCACTGAAGCTTTCTTT. It encodes CASSYTRGSTEAFF.

This clone has only one observation. Written as DNA, the CDR3 is TGTGCCGTTCGGGCTAGCGCTTTAGGCCAAGAGACCCAGTACTTC. Protein sequence: CAVRASALGQETQYF. The genes are TRBV10-3 and TRBJ2-5; TRBD2 is a possible D gene (6 bases). The ends were cut back, 11 bases at V and 1 base at J, with 20 bases in the middle. The germline V gene has CDR1 ENHRY and CDR2 SYGVKD. This CDR3 is built from 15 residues.

The rearrangement links TRBV7-2 to TRBJ1-1; 8 positions match TRBD1. The CDR3 is 13 amino acids. J lost 3 bases, V lost 7 bases, and 4 bases had no gene match. Germline V gene data show CDR1 as SGHTA and CDR2 as FQGNSA. CDR3: CASTDRGDTEAFF. The CDR3 DNA follows: TGTGCCAGCACAGACAGGGGAGACACTGAAGCTTTCTTT.

This sequence joins TRBV5-4 and TRBJ1-3, with a possible D match to TRBD1 (6 bases). The germline V gene has CDR1 SGHNT and CDR2 YYREEE (reference sequence). The V gene lost 0 bases and the J gene lost 0 bases, with 7 bases spanning the gap. The length of the CDR3 is 15 residues. CDR3 sequence reads: CASSLEDSSGNTIYF. The DNA for the CDR3 is TGTGCCAGCAGCTTGGAGGACAGCTCTGGAAACACCATATATTTT.

The J gene is TRBJ1-2, the V gene TRBV29-1; TRBD1 aligns across 7 bases. Germline V gene sequence: CDR1 SQVTM, CDR2 ANQGSEA. Trimming at V came to 4 bases and at J to 4 bases, leaving 0 bases not matched to a gene. CDR3 length: 11 amino acids. The CDR3 protein is CSVGDSYGYTF. The CDR3 region has the DNA TGCAGCGTTGGGGACAGCTATGGCTACACCTTC.

A remark on this clone: This likely comes from a read error, as the CDR3 has no conserved phenylalanine or tryptophan at its end. The DNA is omitted, as the CDR3 cannot be located on it reliably, and the CDR3 follows TCRdb's listing. The chain couples TRBV5-6 to TRBJ1-1. CDR1 is SGHDT and CDR2 is YYEEEE in the germline V gene. The CDR3 is made up of 16 amino acids, end residues included. This CDR3 is CASSGIGSSQPGVGVL.

CDR3 coding DNA: TGTGCCAGCAGCTTAGCGGGAGGTGTCGGGGAGCTGTTTTTT. Protein sequence: CASSLAGGVGELFF. The chain couples TRBV7-9 to TRBJ2-2; possibly TRBD2 for D (6 bases). The CDR3 runs to 14 residues. V lost 0 bases, J lost 7 bases, and 9 bases lay in between. Germline values: CDR1 SEHNR, CDR2 FQNEAQ (reference sequence).

The chain joins TRBV7-2 to TRBJ1-2; 7 positions agree with TRBD1. Per the germline V gene, CDR1 is SGHTA and CDR2 is FQGNSA. CDR3 length: 14 residues. The trim removed 5 bases at V and 4 bases at J, leaving 7 bases unmatched. CDR3: CASSTQQGRYGYTF. DNA of the CDR3: TGTGCCAGCAGCACCCAACAGGGGCGCTATGGCTACACCTTC.

V is TRBV9 and J is TRBJ2-7, with TRBD1 identical over 12 bases. Losses at the gene ends were 3 bases for V and 7 bases for J; bases not matched to a gene: 8. CDR1 is SGDLS, CDR2 YYNGEE, per germline. The CDR3 runs to 15 residues. The CDR3 loop reads CASSATGQGAGEQYF. The CDR3 coding sequence is TGTGCCAGCAGCGCGACGGGACAGGGGGCGGGGGAGCAGTACTTC.

The genes are TRBV10-2 and TRBJ1-2; D is uncertain. Germline CDR1 is WSHSY and CDR2 is SAAADI. There are 11 residues in the CDR3. V lost 7 bases and J 1 base, leaving 4 bases between the germline ends. DNA of the CDR3: TGCGCCAGCACCGGTAACTATGGCTACACCTTC. It translates to CASTGNYGYTF.

The chain has TRBV7-6 and TRBJ2-7; the match to TRBD2 covers 11 bases. Germline assignment: CDR1 SGHVS and CDR2 FNYEAQ. There are 17 residues in the CDR3. J lost 4 bases, V lost 0 bases, and 8 bases had no gene match. CDR3: CASSLASGRAGNYEQYF. In nucleotides, the CDR3 is TGTGCCAGCAGCTTAGCTAGCGGGAGGGCCGGTAATTACGAGCAGTACTTC.